The next 10 T cell receptor beta chains were all read from a single sample in a study of blood T cell repertoires in COVID-19. Assay used: immunoSEQ multiplex PCR; TCRdb lists only in-frame clones, some missing. The data show over 65,000 clones, about nine tenths seen once. What was sequenced was peripheral blood. The receptors come from a middle-aged man with active or convalescent COVID-19.

V gene TRBV28 combines with J gene TRBJ1-6, with D uncertain. Germline V lookup: CDR1 MDHEN, CDR2 SYDVKM. V was cut by 6 bases and J by 7 bases, with 4 bases left in between. The CDR3 has 11 amino acids. The CDR3 DNA reads as TGTGCCAGCAGCCTGAATTCACCCCTCCACTTT. The encoded protein is CASSLNSPLHF.

V and J are TRBV27 and TRBJ2-1, with TRBD2 matching over 11 bases. CDR3 length: 16 amino acids. V dropped 2 bases and J dropped 7; count of bases not matched to a gene: 7. Germline V gives CDR1 MNHEY, CDR2 SMNVEV (reference sequence). CDR3 in DNA: TGTGCCAGCAGTTTACCCCAGGGACTAGCGGTGAATGAGCAGTTCTTC. Its translation is CASSLPQGLAVNEQFF.

The chain employs TRBV19 and TRBJ2-2; tentatively, D is TRBD1 (5 bases). Germline CDR1 and CDR2: LNHDA and SQIVND (reference sequence). The V end was cut by 4 bases, the J end by 4 bases, with 10 bases between. CDR3 length equals 14 residues. CDR3 coding DNA: TGTGCCAGTAGTAAAACCACAGGCACCGGGGAGCTGTTTTTT. Encoded protein: CASSKTTGTGELFF.

This clone was recorded once. The rearrangement uses TRBV18 and TRBJ2-2, with TRBD2 identical over 12 bases. Trimming cost V 5 bases and J 7 bases; bases outside gene matches: 17. The germline V gene has CDR1 KGHSH and CDR2 LQKENI. The CDR3 is 19 amino acids. CDR3 protein: CASSFLTSGGRQGDGELFF. The CDR3, as DNA: TGTGCCAGCTCATTCCTGACTAGCGGGGGACGCCAGGGTGACGGGGAGCTGTTTTTT.

This chain joins TRBV19 and TRBJ2-7; D is possibly TRBD1 (5 bases). V was cut by 3 bases and J by 2 bases, with 14 bases left in between. The CDR3 extends over 15 amino acids. The germline CDR1 and CDR2 sequences are LNHDA and SQIVND (reference sequence). CDR3 amino acids: CASSMAGAGTYEQYF. The CDR3 coding sequence is TGTGCCAGTAGTATGGCTGGCGCAGGGACCTACGAGCAGTACTTC.

The chain recombines TRBV29-1 with TRBJ2-2; possibly TRBD2 for D (5 bases). The CDR3 sequence is 14 residues long. The V end lost 4 bases, the J end lost 4 bases, and 13 bases lay between the germline ends. Germline lookup yields CDR1 SQVTM and CDR2 ANQGSEA. The DNA of the CDR3 is TGCAGCGTTGTGGGTGGGAGCTCCACCGGGGAGCTGTTTTTT. It translates to CSVVGGSSTGELFF.

The chain is built from TRBV15 and TRBJ2-6, with 10 bases fitting TRBD1. Losses at the gene ends were 3 bases for V and 1 base for J; bases not matched to a gene: 0. The CDR3 has 16 amino acids. Germline assignment: CDR1 LNHNV and CDR2 YYDKDF (reference sequence). CDR3 in amino acids: CATSRGQGSGANVLTF. For the CDR3, the DNA is TGTGCCACCAGCAGGGGACAGGGGTCTGGGGCCAACGTCCTGACTTTC. Full variable domain (missing parts from reference TRBV15 and TRBJ2-6): DAMVIQNPRYQVTQFGKPVTLSCSQTLNHNVMYWYQQKSSQAPKLLFHYYDKDFNNEADTPDNFQSRRPNTSFCFLDIRSPGLGDTAMYLCATSRGQGSGANVLTFGAGSRLTVL.

The chain employs TRBV7-2 and TRBJ2-3; 7 bases agree with TRBD2. CDR1 is SGHTA and CDR2 is FQGNSA in the germline V gene. J gave up 6 bases and V 0 bases, and 3 bases lay outside the gene matches. There are 14 residues in the CDR3. The CDR3 coding sequence is TGTGCCAGCAGCTTAGCAGCGGGGTGGGATACGCAGTATTTT. Translating it yields CASSLAAGWDTQYF.

The rearrangement links TRBV5-1 to TRBJ2-3, with 11 bases lining up with TRBD2. V gave up 2 bases and J gave up 8 bases; unmatched junction bases: 7. The V gene's germline CDR1 is SGHRS and CDR2 YFSETQ. The CDR3 consists of 15 residues. CDR3 protein: CASSLPSGGRGTQYF. The CDR3 DNA reads as TGCGCCAGCAGCTTACCTAGCGGGGGGCGTGGTACGCAGTATTTT.

CDR3 in DNA: TGTGCCAGCAGGCCGGGACAGACCTTTCGTGAACTGTTTTTT. This codes for CASRPGQTFRELFF. V and J are TRBV4-2 and TRBJ1-4; TRBD1 agrees at 7 bases. CDR3 length equals 14 residues. Per germline, CDR1 LGHNA and CDR2 YNFKEQ. Trimming cost V 6 bases and J 12 bases; bases outside gene matches: 13.